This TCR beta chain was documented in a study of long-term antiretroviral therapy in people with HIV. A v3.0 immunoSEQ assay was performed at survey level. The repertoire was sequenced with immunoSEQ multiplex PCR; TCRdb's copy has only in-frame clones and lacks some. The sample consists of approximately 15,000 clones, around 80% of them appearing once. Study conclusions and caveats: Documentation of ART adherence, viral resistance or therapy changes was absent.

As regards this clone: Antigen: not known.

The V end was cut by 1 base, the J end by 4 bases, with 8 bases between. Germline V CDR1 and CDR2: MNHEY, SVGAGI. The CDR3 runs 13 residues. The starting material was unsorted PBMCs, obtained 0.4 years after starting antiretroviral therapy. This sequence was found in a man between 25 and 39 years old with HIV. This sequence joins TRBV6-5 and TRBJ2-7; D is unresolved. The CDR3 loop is CASSYLSDYEQYF. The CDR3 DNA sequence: TGTGCCAGCAGTTACTTGAGCGATTACGAGCAGTACTTC.